This T cell receptor beta chain was sequenced in a study of cytomegalovirus exposure and HLA in healthy donors (dated by TCRdb to about 2017). With regard to the full study: An earlier analysis of 587 of the donors reported 276 Gb of sequence data and 95 million to 130 million unique TCR beta sequences obtained from roughly 180 million T cells. Roughly 300 gigabases of sequencing data and about 92 million unique TCR sequences made up an early release that covered 500 to 700 HLA-typed donors. Among the roughly 370 genotyped donors, around 81% belonged to the genetic ancestry cluster associated with self-reported Caucasian donors. The study aimed to test whether cataloging public T cell receptors could reveal signatures of past pathogen exposure. The study profiled the T cell repertoires of approximately 700 subjects by immunosequencing and related them to cytomegalovirus serostatus. A separate validation cohort of roughly 120 different subjects was used in addition to the 666-subject first cohort. To predict cytomegalovirus infection status, the study brought together high-throughput TCR immunosequencing, statistical association of individual TCRs with disease status, and machine learning. In a later analysis, previously published TCR beta repertoires from 500 to 750 donors were re-analyzed and high-resolution HLA genotyping was added so that TCR occurrence patterns could be studied. The later analysis used no new phenotypic data to find candidate immune exposures, relying instead on TCR beta sequences and their occurrence across donors. An earlier analysis of roughly 600 of the donors used high-throughput TCR beta sequencing to judge whether each TCR beta V gene segment behaved as functional or pseudogenic. Donor age, sex, ethnicity and CMV serostatus were compiled together with the repertoire data. In a later genetic analysis, genome-wide SNP genotypes for about three fifths of the 666 donors were used, and that subset was treated as a discovery cohort. Every repertoire in the discovery cohort had been generated on one and the same sequencing platform. HLA typing covered class I and class II loci at four-digit resolution. Typing coverage varied by locus: about 620-640 donors for A, B, C, DRB1 and DQB1; roughly 510 for DQA1; around 610 for DPA1; roughly 450 for DPB1. Four to six DR-DQ haplotypes were handled as single units for association and clustering, since linkage in the cohort was strong. Among roughly 370 genotyped donors of the cohort, an average of around 240,000 unique TCR beta nucleotide sequences were sequenced per donor, about a sixth of them non-productive. The paper's findings and limits, for the study overall: In a later genetic analysis, a missense DCLRE1C variant was associated with V-gene and J-gene trimming of TCR beta chains, and the association was replicated in an independent cohort. In vitro tests confirmed that a few of the cytomegalovirus-associated TCR beta chains recognize cytomegalovirus antigens. In this cohort, only TCR beta chains were sequenced, and detectable features were limited by the absence of alpha or paired-chain data. The sequencing pipeline was judged likely to have produced a cluster of highly shared sequence variants as a technical artifact. The authors suggested that the approach could potentially be extended to other disease states and immunological phenotypes. Because counts were too low, fewer than 20 rarely observed V segments, including chromosome 9 orphons, were excluded from the earlier analysis of about 500 of the donors. Because HLA typing was unavailable for some donors at each locus, only the typed subset was used in association tests. A further reported finding was that TCR beta sequences accurately predicted the HLA-A and HLA-B alleles for most subjects in the first cohort. An earlier analysis of 587 of the donors showed that most TCR beta V segments appeared in productive rearrangements either about 87% or about 30% of the time, which broadly matched IMGT annotations. Across donors, most TCR sequences were observed very rarely, whereas some public TCRs were present in many individuals. The 87-base-pair reads could not distinguish some IMGT-functional V segments, including TRBV6-2 and TRBV6-3, so those segments were excluded. In a later analysis, the rate of TCR association differed among HLA loci, with DRB1 alleles having the most associated TCRs and HLA-C alleles having the fewest. For the cohort, immune exposure information was limited to CMV serostatus. Linkage disequilibrium might explain the correlated functional status among segregating V segments, but an unknown experimental factor could not be excluded. When HLA alleles, especially DR and DQ, strongly co-occurred, attributing TCR associations to individual alleles was difficult. Sequencing depth was assumed to be roughly uniform across donors in the presence/absence analyses, though that assumption may not hold. In a later analysis, HLA-associated TCR beta chains were found to be more clonally expanded and to have lower generation probabilities than equally common non-associated chains. Several of the top co-occurrence clusters appeared to be linked to parvovirus B19, influenza, CMV and Epstein-Barr virus, according to a later analysis. The classifier was reported to diagnose cytomegalovirus status with high specificity and sensitivity in both the original cohort and the validation cohort. The study gave a list of about 170 TCR beta chains associated with cytomegalovirus. According to a later analysis, most CMV-associated TCR beta chains appeared to be HLA-restricted, and the HLA associations seemed to be driven largely by CMV exposure. Specific HLA alleles were associated with roughly 16,000 TCR beta sequences at a false discovery rate of 0.05 in a later analysis. Compared with the roughly 720-donor mean, donors in an Asian-associated ancestry cluster had fewer N-insertions in productive TCRs, according to a later genetic analysis.

The trim is 0 bases for V and 9 bases for J, with a gap of 13 bases between the germline ends. From a lookup of the germline V gene, CDR1 and CDR2 are SGDLS and YYNGEE. Its CDR3 holds 15 amino acids, cysteine through phenylalanine. Just CDR3 DNA is preserved here, 45 bases in frame from base 1. The cohort comprised 666 healthy bone marrow donors. Cohort members were all nominally healthy when sampled, although unrecorded immune exposures were likely present. The donor was CMV seronegative and belonged to the group of 352 seronegative cohort members. Every donor gave a peripheral blood sample, and the peripheral blood mononuclear cells from that sample were used for TCR beta sequencing. The Qiagen DNeasy Blood Extraction Kit was used to extract genomic DNA from the blood cell samples. The library was generated by the immunoSEQ multiplex PCR assay. For the multiplex PCR, a mixture combining 60 forward primers for TCR Vbeta segments and 13 reverse primers for TCR Jbeta segments was used. A multiplex PCR assay on genomic DNA amplified the CDR3 region of rearranged TCR beta genes. Amplified TCR beta libraries were sequenced as 87-base-pair reads on the Illumina HiSeq System. In the paper's pipeline: A later analysis counted tens of millions of unique TCR beta chains across the 550 to 750 repertoires, and roughly 10 million of these chains were shared by at least two donors. Raw reads were error-corrected and collapsed into unique sequences by a nearest-neighbor algorithm in which closely related sequences were merged to remove PCR and sequencing errors. V, D and J gene segments were assigned by aligning CDR3 sequences to IMGT reference sequences. For a sequence to be retained, at least a six-nucleotide match to both a V gene segment and a J gene segment was required. A rearrangement was called productive if the CDR3 had no stop codons and remained in frame with V and J, and every other rearrangement was called non-productive. CDR3 was defined according to IMGT convention as the region running from the second conserved V-encoded cysteine to the conserved J-encoded phenylalanine. In an earlier analysis of roughly 610 of the donors, sequences lacking an unambiguous match to a single V gene segment were excluded. An earlier analysis of 587 of the donors classified V segments as functional when productive rearrangements were above 56.7% and as segregating when the standard deviation between donors was above 5%. A statistical classification framework was developed to diagnose cytomegalovirus status using the catalog of TCR beta chain sequences. In a later analysis, V and J genes were assigned by comparing TCR nucleotide sequences against IMGT/GENE-DB human TR gene sequences. Using the TCRdist pipeline, a later analysis assigned CDR3 sequences along with most-parsimonious VDJ recombination scenarios. In a later analysis, each TCR beta chain was defined by its CDR3 amino acid sequence together with its V-gene family, and reads lacking a unique V-gene family were excluded. In a later analysis, nearly 600 highly shared, low-generation-probability nucleotide sequences were removed to address suspected cross-contamination and a sequencing artifact. In a later analysis, a clonal expansion index for each public chain was calculated from normalized within-repertoire ranks of inferred template counts. In a later analysis, generation probabilities were computed using a VDJ recombination model fitted to out-of-frame rearrangements, and the results were checked against IGoR. In a later analysis, TCR-TCR, TCR-HLA and TCR-CMV co-occurrence was scored with hypergeometric tests, and a repertoire-size bias correction was applied to TCR pairs. In a later analysis, false discovery rates were estimated by permuting HLA or CMV assignments 20 times. In a later analysis, co-occurring TCRs were grouped using DBSCAN, with TCRdist sequence similarity added in when clustering inside HLA-allele-positive subsets. Repertoires with fewer than 30,000 or more than 120,000 public chains, plus five repertoires with anomalous nucleotide sharing, were excluded from co-occurrence clustering. Entries here come from immuneACCESS through TCRdb and include only in-frame sequences with V and J called. Some clones fail to appear in such tables; in the studies checked, an unresolved V gene covers under half of the shortfall, and the cause of the remainder is unknown. The V and J calls and the clone size are those of that table, but D and trimming were determined from the DNA. Recorded for this sample are 200,000 or so clones; around 83% of them occurred a single time. Over 1.1% of the sample goes to the ten largest clones.

Notes on this clone: Which antigen it targets is not known. The record has no base qualities; no much larger clone is one base away.

Sequencing input: PBMCs. This TCR came from a girl between 10 and 17 years old in good health and CMV-seronegative. The sequence joins TRBV9 to TRBJ1-6; a tentative D match to TRBD1 spans 6 bases. CDR3 loop: CASSVERTELSPLHF. In nucleotides, the sequence is TGTGCCAGCAGCGTAGAGCGGACAGAACTTTCACCCCTCCACTTT.